The 13 T cell receptor beta chains below were found in one sample sequenced in a study of blood T cell repertoires in COVID-19. Clones were read by immunoSEQ multiplex PCR, and TCRdb kept only the in-frame ones, dropping some. The sample has tens of thousands of clones; roughly 80% are singletons. Sequenced sample: peripheral blood. All receptors derive from a human donor in a cohort sampled during active COVID-19.

The J gene is TRBJ1-3, the V gene TRBV5-1; a possible D gene is TRBD1 (5 bases). Germline V gives CDR1 SGHRS, CDR2 YFSETQ. The CDR3 spans 14 residues. V was pared by 7 bases and J by 4 bases, with 15 bases between. The CDR3 sequence: CASGSGTLGNTIYF. The CDR3 nucleotides are TGCGCCAGCGGATCGGGGACTCTGGGAAACACCATATATTTT.

The CDR3 here is CASSLAVQRGYEQYF. CDR3 coding DNA: TGTGCCAGCAGCTTAGCGGTGCAGCGGGGCTACGAGCAGTACTTC. The J gene is TRBJ2-7, the V gene TRBV7-2; 7 bases match TRBD2. This CDR3 is built from 15 residues. J was trimmed by 3 bases and V by 0 bases; bases with no gene match: 5. CDR1 SGHTA and CDR2 FQGNSA come from the germline V gene.

In its sample, this clone was seen a few times. The DNA of the CDR3 is TGTGCCAGCAGTTACGGCGGGGCCCACAATGAGCAGTTCTTC. It is translated as CASSYGGAHNEQFF. The chain recombines TRBV6-5 with TRBJ2-1, with D possibly TRBD2 on 6 matching bases. Germline CDR1 and CDR2: MNHEY and SVGAGI. The CDR3 length is 14 residues. V was trimmed by 2 bases and J by 5 bases, leaving 10 bases between them.

The chain links TRBV27 to TRBJ1-2; 8 bases align to TRBD1. This CDR3 contains 13 residues. J lost 8 bases, V lost 6 bases, and 8 bases had no gene match. The germline gives CDR1 MNHEY, CDR2 SMNVEV (reference sequence). The chain's CDR3 is CASSSTTGAGYTF. Here the CDR3 DNA reads TGTGCCAGCAGCTCCACGACAGGGGCGGGCTACACCTTC.

This sequence joins TRBV5-5 and TRBJ1-2; the D is unclear. Trimming removed 2 bases from V and 6 bases from J, with 17 bases in between. The CDR3 is 15 residues long. Germline-derived CDR1 and CDR2 are SGHKS and YYEKEE (reference sequence). The CDR3: CASSFWTTIRDGYTF. The CDR3 DNA reads as TGTGCCAGCAGCTTTTGGACTACTATTCGGGATGGCTACACCTTC.

The chain is built from TRBV5-1 and TRBJ1-1, with 7 bases fitting TRBD1. The germline V gene has CDR1 SGHRS and CDR2 YFSETQ. The length of the CDR3 is 14 residues. Trimming cost V 1 base and J 1 base; bases outside gene matches: 1. This CDR3 is CASSLWDRNTEAFF. CDR3 in DNA: TGCGCCAGCAGCTTGTGGGACAGGAACACTGAAGCTTTCTTT.

V is TRBV28 and J is TRBJ1-2; TRBD1 matches at 11 bases. The CDR3 spans 18 residues. Trimming removed 6 bases from V and 0 bases from J; junction bases left unmatched: 12. Per the germline V gene, CDR1 is MDHEN and CDR2 is SYDVKM. The CDR3 loop is CASRAPGTGGSANYGYTF. CDR3 DNA sequence: TGTGCCAGCAGAGCCCCCGGGACAGGGGGGTCAGCTAACTATGGCTACACCTTC.

V usage is TRBV20-1 and J usage is TRBJ1-5, with D unclear. In germline, CDR1 is DFQATT, CDR2 SNEGSKA (reference sequence). The CDR3 consists of 11 residues. V was shortened by 1 base and J by 13 bases, with 11 bases between the two germline ends. The CDR3 loop reads CSARGEAEQHF. The DNA for the CDR3 is TGCAGTGCTAGAGGGGAGGCGGAACAGCATTTT.

This chain joins TRBV5-8 and TRBJ2-7; no reliable D call. V was trimmed by 0 bases and J by 4 bases, leaving 5 bases between them. The CDR3 totals 12 residues. Germline V CDR1 and CDR2: SGHTS, YDEGEE. The CDR3 spells CASSLDRYEQYF. The CDR3 DNA sequence: TGTGCCAGCAGCTTGGATCGGTACGAGCAGTACTTC.

J is TRBJ2-7 and V is TRBV28; 9 nucleotides agree with TRBD2. The junction had 5 bases not matched to a gene; V was cut back by 5 bases and J by 0 bases. In germline, CDR1 is MDHEN, CDR2 SYDVKM. CDR3 length: 15 amino acids. CDR3 nucleotide sequence: TGTGCCAGCAGTAATCCTAGCGGGGCCTCCTACGAGCAGTACTTC. Translating gives CASSNPSGASYEQYF.

The chain carries TRBV19 and TRBJ1-3; 7 bases agree with TRBD1. V gave up 10 bases and J gave up 1 base; unmatched junction bases: 7. From germline, CDR1 is LNHDA and CDR2 SQIVND (reference sequence). The CDR3 is 14 amino acids. CDR3 in amino acids: CATLQGSSGNTIYF. The CDR3 bases are TGTGCCACCCTACAGGGGTCTTCTGGAAACACCATATATTTT.

The V and J genes are TRBV9 and TRBJ2-1; 8 nucleotides line up with TRBD2. Germline values: CDR1 SGDLS, CDR2 YYNGEE. V trimming: 0 bases; J trimming: 8 bases; junction bases outside the gene matches: 10. This CDR3 has 16 amino acids. The CDR3 is CASSVESGTRSDEQFF. Written as DNA, the CDR3 is TGTGCCAGCAGCGTAGAGAGTGGGACTAGATCGGATGAGCAGTTCTTC.

V usage is TRBV25-1 and J usage is TRBJ2-1; no clear D. CDR1 is MGHDK, CDR2 SYGVNS, per germline. Trimming removed 8 bases from V and 4 bases from J, with 6 bases in between. CDR3 length: 11 amino acids. In DNA form, the CDR3 reads TGTGCCAGCCTCGGGTACAATGAGCAGTTCTTC. Amino acid sequence: CASLGYNEQFF.